The 14 T cell receptor beta chains below were found in one sample sequenced in a study of Tregs in tolerant kidney transplant recipients. Antigens of these TCRs are unknown. Some clones are missing from TCRdb's copy, which holds only in-frame ones; the method was immunoSEQ multiplex PCR. The repertoire holds about 18,000 clones, with less than 80% as singletons. The sample taken for sequencing was Tregs from blood cultured with allogeneic cells. All receptors derive from a human donor in good health.

This rearrangement joins TRBV18 to TRBJ1-5; no firm D call. The germline V gene has CDR1 KGHSH and CDR2 LQKENI. Trimming removed 3 bases at V and 2 bases at J, with 2 bases between. The CDR3 is made up of 12 amino acids. The CDR3 loop is CASSPGNQPQHF. Written as DNA, the CDR3 is TGTGCCAGCTCACCTGGCAATCAGCCCCAGCATTTT.

This sequence joins TRBV11-3 and TRBJ2-1; D uncertain. The CDR3 consists of 14 residues. Germline CDR1 reads SGHNT; CDR2 reads YENEEA. V was trimmed by 5 bases and J by 0 bases, leaving 8 bases between them. CDR3 region: CASSPASSYNEQFF. The CDR3 DNA reads TGTGCCAGCAGCCCCGCCAGCTCCTACAATGAGCAGTTCTTC.

The chain links TRBV20-1 to TRBJ1-3, with 8 bases that match TRBD1. The junction had 3 bases not matched to a gene; V was cut back by 5 bases and J by 9 bases. Germline V lookup: CDR1 DFQATT, CDR2 SNEGSKA (reference sequence). The CDR3 spans 11 residues. CDR3 bases: TGCAGTGCTCGACAGGGGCGCACCATATATTTT. It codes for CSARQGRTIYF.

V gene TRBV7-3 combines with J gene TRBJ1-6, with TRBD1 matching 7 bases. This CDR3 has 15 residues. J gave up 7 bases and V 1 base, and 4 bases lay outside the gene matches. Per the germline V gene, CDR1 is SGHTA and CDR2 is FQGTGA. The CDR3 bases are TGTGCCAGCAGCTTAATAGGACAGGCGAATTCACCCCTCCACTTT. Translation gives CASSLIGQANSPLHF.

The rearrangement joins TRBV10-3 to TRBJ2-5, with D hard to call. V was pared by 11 bases and J by 5 bases, with 12 bases between. Per germline, CDR1 ENHRY and CDR2 SYGVKD. CDR3 length equals 11 residues. The CDR3 protein is CAHSRGETQYF. CDR3 coding DNA: TGTGCCCATAGCAGAGGCGAGACCCAGTACTTC.

The V and J genes are TRBV6-5 and TRBJ2-1, with 7 bases that match TRBD1. Losses at the gene ends were 0 bases for V and 5 bases for J; bases not matched to a gene: 4. CDR1 is MNHEY, CDR2 SVGAGI, per germline. The CDR3 length is 15 residues. Here the CDR3 DNA reads TGTGCCAGCAGTTACTCCGGGACAGCTAACAATGAGCAGTTCTTC. Amino acid sequence: CASSYSGTANNEQFF.

The chain carries TRBV19 and TRBJ1-6; unclear D gene. Germline CDR1 and CDR2: LNHDA and SQIVND (reference sequence). Trimming shortened V by 3 bases and J by 10 bases, and 13 bases separated the two germline ends. The CDR3 is made up of 14 amino acids. The CDR3 nucleotides are TGTGCCAGTAGTATTAAAACGGGGAGATCACCCCTCCACTTT. Translating gives CASSIKTGRSPLHF. Combining the CDR3 with reference TRBV19 and TRBJ1-6 gives the whole variable domain DGGITQSPKYLFRKEGQNVTLSCEQNLNHDAMYWYRQDPGQGLRLIYYSQIVNDFQKGDIAEGYSVSREKKESFPLTVTSAQKNPTAFYLCASSIKTGRSPLHFGNGTRLTVT.

The chain employs TRBV7-8 and TRBJ2-3; no reliable D call. The CDR3 is made up of 12 amino acids. V lost 7 bases and J 9 bases, leaving 14 bases between the germline ends. Germline CDR1 is SGHVS and CDR2 is FQNEAQ. CDR3 nucleotide sequence: TGTGCCAGCACCAATTTCGGCGGAACGCAGTATTTT. Its translation: CASTNFGGTQYF.

The chain is built from TRBV5-1 and TRBJ2-3; TRBD2 is a possible D gene (5 bases). CDR1 SGHRS and CDR2 YFSETQ come from the germline V gene. CDR3 length equals 15 residues. Trimming removed 0 bases at V and 0 bases at J, with 8 bases between. In nucleotides, the CDR3 is TGCGCCAGCAGCTTGGAGAGGACTAGCACAGATACGCAGTATTTT. This encodes CASSLERTSTDTQYF.

This clone showed up just once. The genes are TRBV5-5 and TRBJ1-1; weak D call: TRBD1 (5 bases). Trimming cost V 5 bases and J 1 base, with 12 bases left between them. Germline values: CDR1 SGHKS, CDR2 YYEKEE (reference sequence). The CDR3 is 14 residues long. As DNA, the CDR3 is TGTGCCAGCAGACCTGGGACGTCGAACACTGAAGCTTTCTTT. Translating gives CASRPGTSNTEAFF.

The gene calls are TRBV7-6 and TRBJ1-4, with D unclear. V lost 4 bases to trimming and J lost 8 bases, with 11 bases between them. CDR1 and CDR2 (germline): SGHVS, FNYEAQ. This CDR3 region has 13 residues. CDR3 protein: CASSSRRAEKLFF. The CDR3 bases are TGTGCCAGCAGCTCCCGGCGGGCCGAAAAACTGTTTTTT.

In its sample, this clone ranks as medium-sized (0.01 to 0.1%). The V gene is TRBV7-2, the J gene TRBJ2-1; TRBD2 aligns across 12 bases. Germline-derived CDR1 and CDR2 are SGHTA and FQGNSA. The trim removed 5 bases at V and 12 bases at J, leaving 14 bases unmatched. The CDR3 loop spans 16 amino acids. CDR3 loop: CASSHQFGLAGKGQFF. In DNA form, the CDR3 reads TGTGCCAGCAGCCATCAATTCGGACTAGCGGGAAAAGGGCAGTTCTTC.

The chain employs TRBV6-6 and TRBJ2-3; a possible D gene is TRBD1 (5 bases). Trimming shortened V by 6 bases and J by 6 bases, and 10 bases separated the two germline ends. CDR1 is MNHNY and CDR2 is SVGAGI in the germline V gene (reference sequence). CDR3 length equals 12 residues. Written as DNA, the CDR3 is TGTGCCAGCAGGCCCCAGGGCGATACGCAGTATTTT. It is translated as CASRPQGDTQYF.

The chain employs TRBV11-2 and TRBJ2-3; no definite D call. CDR1 and CDR2 from the germline V gene are SGHAT and FQNNGV. The CDR3 totals 14 residues. Trimming removed 0 bases at V and 6 bases at J, with 10 bases between. The CDR3 nucleotides are TGTGCCAGCAGCTTAGAGGGTCTCCCCGATACGCAGTATTTT. It encodes CASSLEGLPDTQYF.